This T cell receptor beta chain was documented in a study of molecular identifiers for immune sequencing clone quantification. For bulk TCR libraries, previously described methods and listed TCR primers were used. One entry per CDR3 protein results from TCRdb running MiXCR on the PCR reads. The sample shows 60,000 to 70,000 distinct CDR3 sequences, about a sixth of them seen only once. Germline-derived CDR1 and CDR2 are SGHVS and FNYEAQ. The CDR3 consists of 18 residues. The ends were cut back, 4 bases at V and 6 bases at J, with 26 bases in the middle. The sequence came from a human donor in good health. Some libraries in this study had Jurkat cell RNA spiked in. Material for sequencing was naive CD8+ T cells from blood, with Jurkat cell RNA spiked in. Subset specified: FACS-sorted CD8+CD4-CCR7+CD45RA+ naive T cells. The J gene is TRBJ2-3, the V gene TRBV7-6; D is perhaps TRBD1 (6 bases). The CDR3 DNA reads as TGTGCCAGCAGCTCGACCCTACTGGGGCCAGCAGGGGCGGATACGCAGTATTTT. It is translated as CASSSTLLGPAGADTQYF.